This TCR beta chain came from a study of blood T cell repertoires in COVID-19. Looked up from germline, CDR1 is SGDLS and CDR2 is YYNGEE. This CDR3 is 16 amino acids long. The V segment lost 3 bases and the J segment 4 bases; nucleotides outside the gene matches: 6. The cohort comprised adults aged 18 to 89 years residing in under 30 US areas. The protocol was immunoSEQ multiplex PCR, while the TCRdb copy is restricted to in-frame clones and leaves out a portion. The sample includes around 300,000 clones, about nine tenths of them seen just once. Sequenced material: PBMCs or T cells enriched from blood (not recorded which). This TCR derives from a woman younger than 30 who had recovered from COVID-19. The chain is built from TRBV9 and TRBJ2-2; 10 bases agree with TRBD2. The CDR3 sequence is CASSETLAGVTGELFF. CDR3 in DNA: TGTGCCAGCAGCGAAACTCTAGCGGGGGTCACCGGGGAGCTGTTTTTT.